This entry features one T cell receptor beta chain sequence. Its antigen remains unknown. The CDR3 has 15 residues. Germline V CDR1 and CDR2: SGHTA, FQGNSA. V was shortened by 5 bases and J by 3 bases, with 16 bases between the two germline ends. The entry originates in a study of Ad26.COV2.S vaccination and SARS-CoV-2 variants. Looking at the study overall: Donor was assigned to the Ad26.COV2.S arm of trial COV1001. Study-level results: Researchers reported similar non-spike TCR breadth in vaccine and placebo recipients.

The treatment: around 19 received Ad26.COV2.S at low or high dose, single or two shots; several received placebo; per-sample allocation not given. Sampling occurred on day 63 after the first vaccine or placebo injection. Here immunoSEQ multiplex PCR was the method, and the copy in TCRdb shows in-frame clones only, minus some. Of about 460,000 clones in the sample, 80% to 90% were seen once. J is TRBJ1-1 and V is TRBV7-2; D unresolved. The sample in question was peripheral blood, obtained in a trial of Ad26.COV2.S vaccine versus placebo. This sequence was found in a person between 18 and 65 years old who received the Ad26.COV2.S COVID-19 vaccine or a placebo. CDR3 sequence: CASSLLIPRYTEAFF. The CDR3 DNA follows: TGTGCCAGCAGCCTCTTGATTCCGCGGTACACTGAAGCTTTCTTT.